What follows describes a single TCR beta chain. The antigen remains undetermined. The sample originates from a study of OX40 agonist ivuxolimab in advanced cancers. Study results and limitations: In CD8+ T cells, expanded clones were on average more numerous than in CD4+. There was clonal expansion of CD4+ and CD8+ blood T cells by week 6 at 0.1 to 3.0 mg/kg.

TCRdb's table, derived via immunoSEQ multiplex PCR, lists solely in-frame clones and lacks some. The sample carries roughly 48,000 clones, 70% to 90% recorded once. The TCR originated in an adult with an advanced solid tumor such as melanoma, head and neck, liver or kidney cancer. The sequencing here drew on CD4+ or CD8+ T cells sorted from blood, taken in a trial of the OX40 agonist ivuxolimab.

The CDR3 DNA reads TGTGCCAGCAGCGGGGGGACAACCTACGAGCAGTACTTC. Its translation is CASSGGTTYEQYF. This chain connects TRBV19 to TRBJ2-7; 9 bases line up with TRBD2. The CDR3 length is 13 residues. The germline V gene has CDR1 LNHDA and CDR2 SQIVND (reference sequence). The ends lost 9 bases at V and 2 bases at J; junction bases unmatched: 5.